These T cell receptor beta chains were read from a single sample in a study of beta chain features in type 1 diabetes. Libraries were prepared by immunoSEQ multiplex PCR; TCRdb keeps only in-frame clonotypes and omits some of them. Here the sample spans about 930,000 clones, 17% being singletons. Sequenced input: naive CD4+ T cells from blood. The receptors here all came from a woman aged 18-29 years in good health. The CDR3 runs from the conserved cysteine through the conserved F or W. A D gene is named only where the DNA matches it firmly. Expanded clones get a size class; other rows say once, few or many, or leave the size out.

size	D	V	J	length	DNA	CDR3
few	-	TRBV27	TRBJ1-4	15	TGTGCCAGCAGCCCTCTCCCTGCAACTAATGAAAAACTGTTTTTT	CASSPLPATNEKLFF
-	-	TRBV19	TRBJ2-7	15	TGTGCCAGTAGACCGGGCTCCGGGGGTCTGGGTGAGCAGTACTTC	CASRPGSGGLGEQYF
-	-	TRBV2	TRBJ2-5	13	TGTGCCAGCAAAAGGGACAATCAAGAGACCCAGTACTTC	CASKRDNQETQYF
few	-	TRBV11-1	TRBJ2-3	14	TGTGCCAGCAGCTTTGACGGGGGCACAGATACGCAGTATTTT	CASSFDGGTDTQYF
few	TRBD2	TRBV4-2	TRBJ2-3	18	TGTGCCAGCAGCCTTGCGCTTAGCGGGAGGGCCCCCACAGATACGCAGTATTTT	CASSLALSGRAPTDTQYF
-	TRBD2	TRBV6-6	TRBJ2-7	13	TGTGCCAGCAGGTCTAGCGGGAGCTACGAGCAGTACTTC	CASRSSGSYEQYF
few	TRBD1	TRBV4-2	TRBJ2-7	16	TGTGCCAGCAGCCAAGTCGTCTCTCAGGGGGCATACGAGCAGTACTTC	CASSQVVSQGAYEQYF
few	-	TRBV6-5	TRBJ1-1	11	TGTGCCAGCAGTAAGAACACTGAAGCTTTCTTT	CASSKNTEAFF
-	-	TRBV6-1	TRBJ2-5	13	TGTGCCAGCAGGCCAACTAGCTTGGAGACCCAGTACTTC	CASRPTSLETQYF
-	-	TRBV18	TRBJ2-5	12	TGTGCCAGCTCAGGCAGCCAAGAGACCCAGTACTTC	CASSGSQETQYF
once	-	TRBV5-1	TRBJ1-3	14	TGCGCCAGCAGCTTGCCGGATTCTGGAAACACCATATATTTT	CASSLPDSGNTIYF
-	-	TRBV5-1	TRBJ1-4	14	TGCGCCAGCAGCTTGGCCGGGAGCAATGAAAAACTGTTTTTT	CASSLAGSNEKLFF
few	TRBD2	TRBV19	TRBJ2-7	16	TGTGCCAGTAGCCGATTCCCCCGGACTAGTCGCGACGAGCAGTACTTC	CASSRFPRTSRDEQYF
few	TRBD1	TRBV2	TRBJ2-5	14	TGTGCCAGTGGACTGACAGGGATGCAAGAGACCCAGTACTTC	CASGLTGMQETQYF
few	-	TRBV10-3	TRBJ1-1	14	TGTGCCATCAGTGGCGGGGGCCATGGCACTGAAGCTTTCTTT	CAISGGGHGTEAFF
few	-	TRBV13	TRBJ2-1	12	TGTGCCAGCAGCCCCTTCGGGCATGAGCAGTTCTTC	CASSPFGHEQFF
few	-	TRBV21-1	TRBJ2-2	13	TGTGCCAGCAGCCCTCGGGAGCCCGGGGAGCTGTTTTTT	CASSPREPGELFF
-	TRBD1	TRBV7-2	TRBJ2-7	14	TGTGCCAGCAGCTTAGAGGGACAGATCTACGAGCAGTACTTC	CASSLEGQIYEQYF
few	-	TRBV6-1	TRBJ2-5	16	TGTGCCAGCAGTGAAAGACAGCGGGCAAAAGCAGAGACCCAGTACTTC	CASSERQRAKAETQYF
-	-	TRBV4-3	TRBJ2-2	18	TGCGCCAGCAGCCAGACGGGAGCGGCGGCCGCGAACACCGGGGAGCTGTTTTTT	CASSQTGAAAANTGELFF
few	TRBD2	TRBV18	TRBJ2-1	15	TGTGCCAGCTCACCGGGGACTAGCGGTTACAATGAGCAGTTCTTC	CASSPGTSGYNEQFF
few	TRBD1	TRBV5-1	TRBJ2-1	14	TGCGCCAGCAGAGGTGGCAGGGGGCCCAATGAGCAGTTCTTC	CASRGGRGPNEQFF
few	-	TRBV11-2	TRBJ2-7	14	TGTGCCAGCAGCTTAGGCAGGTTGTCCTACGAGCAGTACTTC	CASSLGRLSYEQYF
few	-	TRBV21-1	TRBJ2-1	14	TGTGCCAGCACGGGAACTAGCGCTAACAATGAGCAGTTCTTC	CASTGTSANNEQFF
few	-	TRBV28	TRBJ2-7	14	TGTGCCAGCAGTTTAGCACCCCGGTCCCTCGAGCAGTACTTC	CASSLAPRSLEQYF
few	-	TRBV5-8	TRBJ2-1	13	TGTGCCAGCAGCTGGACTCAGGGGGGACCGCAGTTCTTC	CASSWTQGGPQFF
-	TRBD1	TRBV25-1	TRBJ2-1	15	TGTGCCAGCAGTGAATGGGACAGGGACTACAATGAGCAGTTCTTC	CASSEWDRDYNEQFF
few	-	TRBV7-3	TRBJ2-3	13	TGTGCCAGCAGCTTAACGGAATGGGATACGCAGTATTTT	CASSLTEWDTQYF
-	-	TRBV18	TRBJ2-3	15	TGTGCCAGCTCACCACCCCGAGCTAGCACAGATACGCAGTATTTT	CASSPPRASTDTQYF
few	-	TRBV5-4	TRBJ2-5	16	TGTGCCAGCAGCCCTGTGGGCAGTCAATCGAAAGAGACCCAGTACTTC	CASSPVGSQSKETQYF
few	-	TRBV18	TRBJ2-4	15	TGTGCCAGCTCACCCTCGACATTAGCCAAAAACATTCAGTACTTC	CASSPSTLAKNIQYF
few	-	TRBV2	TRBJ2-5	13	TGTGCCAGCTGTCAGGGATGGCAAGAGACCCAGTACTTC	CASCQGWQETQYF
-	-	TRBV28	TRBJ2-7	14	TGTGCCAGCAGATACCGGGACACCTCCTACGAGCAGTACTTC	CASRYRDTSYEQYF
once	TRBD1	TRBV7-9	TRBJ1-2	15	TGTGCCAGCAGCCAAGGGACAGGGAAAAACTATGGCTACACCTTC	CASSQGTGKNYGYTF
few	-	TRBV7-2	TRBJ1-5	15	TGTGCCAGCAGCTTAGATGGGACCACCAATCAGCCCCAGCATTTT	CASSLDGTTNQPQHF
few	TRBD1	TRBV6-6	TRBJ2-3	13	TGTGCCAGCAGTTACGACAGGGAAGATACGCAGTATTTT	CASSYDREDTQYF
-	-	TRBV7-3	TRBJ2-1	13	TGTGCCAGCAGCTTAAACTTCTACAATGAGCAGTTCTTC	CASSLNFYNEQFF
few	TRBD2	TRBV29-1	TRBJ2-3	16	TGCAGCGTTGAAGGGGGAGCGGGAGTATCCACAGATACGCAGTATTTT	CSVEGGAGVSTDTQYF
few	TRBD1	TRBV29-1	TRBJ2-3	13	TGCAGCGTTGCGGGGACAGGGCGAGATACGCAGTATTTT	CSVAGTGRDTQYF
-	TRBD2	TRBV4-2	TRBJ2-1	17	TGTGCCAGCAGCCTGGGGACTAGCGGGACCACCTACAATGAGCAGTTCTTC	CASSLGTSGTTYNEQFF
few	-	TRBV14	TRBJ2-4	15	TGTGCCAGCAGCCGGCAGGCGAATTCCCAAAACATTCAGTACTTC	CASSRQANSQNIQYF
-	TRBD1	TRBV9	TRBJ1-2	15	TGTGCCAGCAGCGTACTGACAGGGGGTGCCTATGGCTACACCTTC	CASSVLTGGAYGYTF
few	-	TRBV19	TRBJ2-2	13	TGTGCCAGTAGACCAATGAACACCGGGGAGCTGTTTTTT	CASRPMNTGELFF
-	-	TRBV6-1	TRBJ1-2	15	TGTGCCAGCAGTGAAGTAGTTTCTGGAGGGTATGGCTACACCTTC	CASSEVVSGGYGYTF
-	-	TRBV7-2	TRBJ2-1	15	TGTGCCAGCAGCCCAAACTCGGGCTCCTACAATGAGCAGTTCTTC	CASSPNSGSYNEQFF
few	-	TRBV19	TRBJ2-5	14	TGTGCCAGTAGTACCCCCGGGCCCCAAGAGACCCAGTACTTC	CASSTPGPQETQYF
-	-	TRBV4-1	TRBJ1-3	19	TGCGCCAGCAGCCACAGGTCCGGGGCCGCAGAGAGCTCTGGAAACACCATATATTTT	CASSHRSGAAESSGNTIYF
few	-	TRBV6-5	TRBJ1-1	15	TGTGCCAGCAGGTATACGACTGCCCGGGGCACTGAAGCTTTCTTT	CASRYTTARGTEAFF
-	-	TRBV15	TRBJ2-1	14	TGTGCCACCAGCAGAGATAGGAGGAGGAATGAGCAGTTCTTC	CATSRDRRRNEQFF
-	-	TRBV2	TRBJ2-3	14	TGTGCCAGCAGGGGGGGGCGACGCACAGATACGCAGTATTTT	CASRGGRRTDTQYF
-	-	TRBV7-3	TRBJ2-5	15	TGTGCCAGCAGTCACACCCCCGGGACGGTGGAGACCCAGTACTTC	CASSHTPGTVETQYF
-	-	TRBV5-1	TRBJ2-1	15	TGCGCCAGCAGCTTGGGGGGGAGCTCCTACAATGAGCAGTTCTTC	CASSLGGSSYNEQFF
-	-	TRBV27	TRBJ1-3	14	TGTGCCAGCAGCCGAGGGGGCTCTGGAAACACCATATATTTT	CASSRGGSGNTIYF
-	-	TRBV18	TRBJ1-2	15	TGTGCCAGCCGCAAGGGGGGGAATCGTAACTATGGCTACACCTTC	CASRKGGNRNYGYTF